This T cell receptor beta chain came from a study of T cells expressing NK-cell markers. Study results and limitations: There were a few donors in whom these clonotypes also led the CD3+CD56-NKG2C+ fraction.

A word on this clonotype: Antigen specificity is unknown.

TCRdb re-called the 5' RACE reads; every CDR3 protein appears as one record, without DNA. Its listing shows fewer than 400,000 distinct CDR3 sequences. The germline gives CDR1 LNHDA, CDR2 SQIVND (reference sequence). This CDR3 has 15 amino acids. The chain has TRBV19 and TRBJ2-5; with no DNA, the TCRdb D assignment of TRBD2 cannot be verified. Sequenced input: blood T cells: a sorted CD56 or NKG2C T cell subset, CD4+ or CD8+ T cells, or bulk PBMC T cells (not recorded which). This sequence was found in a man aged 18-70 years in good health. CDR3 in amino acids: CASSITREVGETQYF.